This entry describes one T cell receptor (beta chain). Its antigen has not been determined. No base-level quality is on record; no much larger clone is a single base apart. The time point label on this specimen signifies: cycle 2 day 1 (C2D1) of nivolumab. Every trial patient had relapsed following autologous stem cell transplantation, and prior brentuximab vedotin exposure was what differed among cohorts A, B and C. A total of under 70 patients with relapsed/refractory classical Hodgkin lymphoma made up the trial cohort, and each patient's best overall response was complete response, partial response or progressive disease. In the multi-cohort phase II CheckMate 205 trial, trial patients received single-agent nivolumab. An independent review committee assessed best overall response using the 2007 International Working Group response criteria. PBMCs from the trial were collected at three points: immediately before nivolumab initiation (C1D1), and during therapy at cycle 2 day 1 and cycle 4 day 1. Peripheral blood was collected in 8 mL Vacutainer Cell Preparation Tubes, from which PBMCs were isolated by centrifugation and then cryopreserved.

Genomic DNA was isolated using the Qiagen DNeasy kit from unsorted PBMCs as well as from negatively selected CD4+ and CD8+ fractions. TCR beta CDR3 regions were amplified by immunoSEQ multiplex PCR using primers annealing to V and J segments. A synthetic immune receptor repertoire was used to minimize amplification bias, and any remaining bias was removed computationally after sequencing. In the authors' own workflow: Custom Python scripts were used to quantify repertoire diversity as the Shannon entropy index. Unsorted, CD4+ and CD8+ repertoires were analyzed separately, except for combined analyses in which CD4+ and CD8+ sequences were merged in silico. Clonal expansion was defined as a frequency increase of at least 2-fold after treatment compared with C1D1, and clones undetected at baseline were assigned a pseudocount of 0.5. Singleton clones were defined as clones with 0 or 1 copy at C1D1, and non-singleton clones were defined as clones with 2 or more copies. Clones expanded in unsorted samples were annotated as CD4+, CD8+ or unknown by matching protein sequences in sorted samples from the same patient. Wilcoxon tests on paired samples were used to test changes in diversity from C1D1 to C4D1. TCRdb carries this immuneACCESS record with in-frame sequences only. Its versions omit some clonotypes, under half of them owing to an unresolved V gene in the studies checked, with the rest unexplained. The V and J calls and clone size are taken from that table; D and trimming were inferred from the DNA. Here the sample has fewer than 110,000 clones; around 89% occur a single time. Clones ranked in the top ten supply 6.6% of the sample.

Counted from cysteine to phenylalanine, this CDR3 has 14 amino acids. Only the CDR3 part of the read is kept: 42 bases, read in frame from the first base. From the germline V gene, CDR1 is LGHNA and CDR2 is YNFKEQ. The V and J ends are trimmed by 5 bases and 2 bases, leaving 12 bases between them. The data belong to a study of PD-1 blockade in classical Hodgkin lymphoma (dated by TCRdb to 2019 to 2021). Turning to the overall study: Nivolumab dosing was 3 mg/kg intravenously every 2 weeks, continuing until either disease progression or unacceptable toxicity. To define a peripheral blood immune signature of response to PD-1 blockade in classical Hodgkin lymphoma, the study combined TCR beta sequencing with CyTOF.

Results the study describes overall, beyond this receptor: Trial patients achieving complete response had baseline diversity similar to newly diagnosed patients, whereas partial responders and progressors had significantly lower diversity. A significant rise by C4D1 was seen in CD4+ but not CD8+ TCR diversity (p=0.0027 vs p=0.16), with the rise being most apparent in complete responders (p=0.02). The study covered only a single clinical trial cohort, and the causes of the repertoire differences, possibly disease activity or prior therapy, were still not defined. Diversity was lower in patients who began nivolumab less than 1 year after ASCT, so these patients were left out of later analyses to avoid confounding by immune reconstitution. Baseline TCR diversity was reported to be lower in newly diagnosed patients than in healthy donors, and even lower in relapsed/refractory patients.

The starting material was peripheral blood mononuclear cells (PBMCs), obtained before the second cycle of nivolumab. This TCR came from a human donor with classical Hodgkin lymphoma. The V gene is TRBV4-2 and the J gene is TRBJ1-2, with the D gene call left open. The CDR3 in this case is CASSLLGRNYGYTF. The base sequence is TGTGCCAGCAGCTTGTTAGGGCGGAACTATGGCTACACCTTC.